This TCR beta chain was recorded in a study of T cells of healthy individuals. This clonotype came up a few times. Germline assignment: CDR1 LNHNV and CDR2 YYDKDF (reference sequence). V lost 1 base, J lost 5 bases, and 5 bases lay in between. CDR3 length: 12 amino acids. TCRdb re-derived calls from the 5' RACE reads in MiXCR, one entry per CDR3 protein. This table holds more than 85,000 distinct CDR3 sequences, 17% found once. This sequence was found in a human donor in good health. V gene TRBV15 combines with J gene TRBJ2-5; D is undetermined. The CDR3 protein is CATSRAQETQYF. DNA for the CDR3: TGTGCCACCAGCAGAGCTCAGGAGACCCAGTACTTC.